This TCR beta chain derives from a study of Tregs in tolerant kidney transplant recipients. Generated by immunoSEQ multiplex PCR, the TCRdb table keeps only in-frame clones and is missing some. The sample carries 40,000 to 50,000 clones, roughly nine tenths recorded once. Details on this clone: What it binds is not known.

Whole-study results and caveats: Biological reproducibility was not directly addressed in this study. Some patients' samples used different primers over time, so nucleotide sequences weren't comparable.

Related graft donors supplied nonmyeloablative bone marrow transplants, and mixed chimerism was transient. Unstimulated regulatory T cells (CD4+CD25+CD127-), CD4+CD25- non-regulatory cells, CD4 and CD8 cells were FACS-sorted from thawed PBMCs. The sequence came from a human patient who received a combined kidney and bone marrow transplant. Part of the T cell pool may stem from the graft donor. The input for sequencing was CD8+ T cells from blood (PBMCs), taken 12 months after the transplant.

CDR3 sequence (DNA): TGTGCCAGCAGTCCGGGAGTCCCCCTCCTCTCCGAGCAGTACTTC. It encodes CASSPGVPLLSEQYF. The chain combines TRBV27 with TRBJ2-7; perhaps TRBD2 as D (6 bases). V dropped 5 bases and J dropped 6 bases, with 20 bases sitting between them. The CDR3 totals 15 residues. Germline lookup yields CDR1 MNHEY and CDR2 SMNVEV (reference sequence).